This T cell receptor beta chain stems from a study of T cell changes during pregnancy in multiple sclerosis. Trimming removed 3 bases from V and 4 bases from J; junction bases left unmatched: 1. The CDR3 is 13 amino acids. The V gene's germline CDR1 is LNHDA and CDR2 SQIVND (reference sequence). Profiled with immunoSEQ multiplex PCR; TCRdb holds only in-frame clones, not every one. The sample consists of around 64,000 clones, 80% to 95% of them appearing once. The chain carries TRBV19 and TRBJ2-3; 7 nucleotides match TRBD1. The source of this sequence is a female donor with multiple sclerosis, enrolled in a pregnancy study. The source was CD4+ T cells from peripheral blood mononuclear cells, collected after pregnancy. The CDR3 here is CASSITGADTQYF. The CDR3, as DNA: TGTGCCAGTAGTATTACAGGGGCAGATACGCAGTATTTT.